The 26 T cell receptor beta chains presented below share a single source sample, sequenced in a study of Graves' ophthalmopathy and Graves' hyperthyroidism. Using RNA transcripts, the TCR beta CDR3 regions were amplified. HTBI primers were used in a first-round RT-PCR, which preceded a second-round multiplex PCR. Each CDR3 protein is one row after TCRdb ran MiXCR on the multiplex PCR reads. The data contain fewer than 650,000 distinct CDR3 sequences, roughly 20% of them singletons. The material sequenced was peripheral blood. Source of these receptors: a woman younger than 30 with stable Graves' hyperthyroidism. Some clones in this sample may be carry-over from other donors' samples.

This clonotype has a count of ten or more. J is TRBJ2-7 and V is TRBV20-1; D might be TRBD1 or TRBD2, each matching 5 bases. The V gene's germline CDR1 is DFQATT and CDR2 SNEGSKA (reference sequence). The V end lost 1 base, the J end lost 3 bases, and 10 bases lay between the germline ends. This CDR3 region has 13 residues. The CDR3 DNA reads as TGCAGTGCTAGAGTCGGGACCCTCTACGAGCAGTACTTC. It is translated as CSARVGTLYEQYF.

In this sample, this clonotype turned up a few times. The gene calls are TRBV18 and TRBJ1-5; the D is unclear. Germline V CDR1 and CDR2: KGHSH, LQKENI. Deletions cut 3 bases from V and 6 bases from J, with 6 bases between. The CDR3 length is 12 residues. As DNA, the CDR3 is TGTGCCAGCTCACCCGGGAGTCAGCCCCAGCATTTT. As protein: CASSPGSQPQHF.

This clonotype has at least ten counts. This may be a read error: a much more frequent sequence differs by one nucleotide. The CDR3 DNA reads as TGTGCCAGCAGAAAGAACACTGAAGCTTTCTTT. Its protein product is CASRKNTEAFF. The chain couples TRBV28 to TRBJ1-1, with no clear D. V lost 6 bases, J lost 1 base, and 3 bases lay in between. The V gene's germline CDR1 is MDHEN and CDR2 SYDVKM. The CDR3 spans 11 residues.

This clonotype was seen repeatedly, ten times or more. CDR3 amino acids: CASSVTGTGSEQYF. In DNA form, the CDR3 reads TGTGCCAGCAGTGTTACCGGGACAGGGAGCGAGCAGTACTTC. This chain connects TRBV6-1 to TRBJ2-7; TRBD1 matches 9 bases. Per the germline V gene, CDR1 is MNHNS and CDR2 is SASEGT. This CDR3 is 14 amino acids long. J was trimmed by 6 bases and V by 4 bases; bases with no gene match: 7.

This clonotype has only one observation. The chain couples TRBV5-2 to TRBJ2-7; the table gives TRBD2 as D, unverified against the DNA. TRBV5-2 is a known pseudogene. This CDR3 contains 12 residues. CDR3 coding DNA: TGTGCTAGCAATAGCGGGGGCTACGAGCAGTACTTC. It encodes CASNSGGYEQYF.

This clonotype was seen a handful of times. The CDR3 reads CASTSEGDSGYTF. The DNA of the CDR3 is TGTGCCAGCACCTCAGAGGGTGATTCCGGCTACACCTTC. This chain links TRBV28 with TRBJ1-2, with D unclear. Germline CDR1 reads MDHEN; CDR2 reads SYDVKM. V lost 7 bases and J 8 bases, leaving 17 bases between the germline ends. The CDR3 has 13 residues.

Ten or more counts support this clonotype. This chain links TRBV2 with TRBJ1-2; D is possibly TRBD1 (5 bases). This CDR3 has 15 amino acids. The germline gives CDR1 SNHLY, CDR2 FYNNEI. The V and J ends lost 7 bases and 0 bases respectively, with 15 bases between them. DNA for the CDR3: TGTGCCAGCACCCCCTTAGCAGGGACTAACTATGGCTACACCTTC. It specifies CASTPLAGTNYGYTF.

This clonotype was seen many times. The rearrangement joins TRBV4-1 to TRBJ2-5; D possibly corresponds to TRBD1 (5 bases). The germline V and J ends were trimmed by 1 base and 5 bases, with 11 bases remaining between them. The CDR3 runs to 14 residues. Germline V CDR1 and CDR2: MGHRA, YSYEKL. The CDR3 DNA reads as TGCGCCAGCAGCCAAGCGACAGTAGTTGAGACCCAGTACTTC. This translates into CASSQATVVETQYF.

The CDR3: CASSYSAGGRETQYF. The CDR3 DNA follows: TGTGCCAGCAGTTACTCGGCCGGAGGTAGGGAGACCCAGTACTTC. The chain employs TRBV6-5 and TRBJ2-5; possible D gene TRBD2, 5 bases. There are 15 residues in the CDR3. Trimming removed 0 bases at V and 5 bases at J, with 13 bases between. Germline V gene sequence: CDR1 MNHEY, CDR2 SVGAGI.

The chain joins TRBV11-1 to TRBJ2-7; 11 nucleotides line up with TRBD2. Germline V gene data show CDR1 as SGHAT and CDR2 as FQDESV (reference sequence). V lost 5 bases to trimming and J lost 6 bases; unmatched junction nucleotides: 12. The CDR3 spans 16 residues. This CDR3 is CASSPPLAGEDCEQYF. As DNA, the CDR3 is TGTGCCAGCAGCCCCCCACTAGCGGGAGAAGACTGCGAGCAGTACTTC.

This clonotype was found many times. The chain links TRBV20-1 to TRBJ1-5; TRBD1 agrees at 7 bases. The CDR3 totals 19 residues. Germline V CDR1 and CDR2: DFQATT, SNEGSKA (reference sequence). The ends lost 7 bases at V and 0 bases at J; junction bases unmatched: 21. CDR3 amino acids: CSVRPGPGQVRASNQPQHF. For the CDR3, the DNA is TGCAGTGTTCGCCCGGGACCCGGACAGGTTAGGGCTAGCAATCAGCCCCAGCATTTT.

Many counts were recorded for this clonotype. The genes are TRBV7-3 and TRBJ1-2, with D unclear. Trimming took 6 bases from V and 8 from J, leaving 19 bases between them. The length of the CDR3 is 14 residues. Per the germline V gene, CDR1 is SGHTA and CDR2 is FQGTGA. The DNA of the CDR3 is TGTGCCAGCAGTCCAGGTCCCTCCCTCGGAGGCTACACCTTC. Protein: CASSPGPSLGGYTF.

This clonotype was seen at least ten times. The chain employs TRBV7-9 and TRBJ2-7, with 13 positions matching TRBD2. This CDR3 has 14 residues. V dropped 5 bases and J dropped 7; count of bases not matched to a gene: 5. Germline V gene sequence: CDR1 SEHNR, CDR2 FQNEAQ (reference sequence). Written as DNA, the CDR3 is TGTGCCAGCAGCCCCGGGACTAGCGGGGCGGAGCAGTACTTC. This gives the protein CASSPGTSGAEQYF. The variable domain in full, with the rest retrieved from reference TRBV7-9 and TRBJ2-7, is DTGVSQNPRHKITKRGQNVTFRCDPISEHNRLYWYRQTLGQGPEFLTYFQNEAQLEKSRLLSDRFSAERPKGSFSTLEIQRTEQGDSAMYLCASSPGTSGAEQYFGPGTRLTVT.

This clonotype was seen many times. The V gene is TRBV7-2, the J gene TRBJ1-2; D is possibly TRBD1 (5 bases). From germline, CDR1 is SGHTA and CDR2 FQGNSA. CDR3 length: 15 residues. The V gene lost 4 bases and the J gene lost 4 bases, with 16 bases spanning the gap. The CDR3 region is CASSSTQTAGYGYTF. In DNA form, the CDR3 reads TGTGCCAGCAGCTCCACCCAGACAGCCGGCTATGGCTACACCTTC.

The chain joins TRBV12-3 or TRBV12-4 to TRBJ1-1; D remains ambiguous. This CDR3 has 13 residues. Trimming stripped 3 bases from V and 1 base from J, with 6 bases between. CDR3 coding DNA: TGTGCCAGCAGTTTTCTTCAGAACACTGAAGCTTTCTTT. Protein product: CASSFLQNTEAFF.

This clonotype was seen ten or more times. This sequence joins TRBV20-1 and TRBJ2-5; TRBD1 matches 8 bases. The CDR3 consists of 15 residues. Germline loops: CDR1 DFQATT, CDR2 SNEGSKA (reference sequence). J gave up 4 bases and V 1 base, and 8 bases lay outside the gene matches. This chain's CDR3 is CSARGGRGLGETQYF. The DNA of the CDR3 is TGCAGTGCTAGAGGCGGCAGGGGGCTCGGAGAGACCCAGTACTTC.

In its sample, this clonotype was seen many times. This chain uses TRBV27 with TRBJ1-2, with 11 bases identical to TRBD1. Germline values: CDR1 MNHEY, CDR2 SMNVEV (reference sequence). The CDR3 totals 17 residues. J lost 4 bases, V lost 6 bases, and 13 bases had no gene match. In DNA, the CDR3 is TGTGCCAGCAGCCGATCGTCTGGGGGACAGGGGGTCTATGGCTACACCTTC. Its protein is CASSRSSGGQGVYGYTF.

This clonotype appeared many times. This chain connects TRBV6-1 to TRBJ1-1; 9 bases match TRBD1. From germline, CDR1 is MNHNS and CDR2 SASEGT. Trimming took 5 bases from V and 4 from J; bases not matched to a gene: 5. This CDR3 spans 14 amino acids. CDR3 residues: CASSQYRGLTEAFF. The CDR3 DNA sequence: TGTGCCAGCAGTCAATACAGGGGGCTCACTGAAGCTTTCTTT.

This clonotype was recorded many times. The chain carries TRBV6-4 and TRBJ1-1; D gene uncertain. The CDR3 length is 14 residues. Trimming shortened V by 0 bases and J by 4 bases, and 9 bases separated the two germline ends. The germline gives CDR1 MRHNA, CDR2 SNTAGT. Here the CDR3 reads CASSDSDKPTEAFF. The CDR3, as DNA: TGTGCCAGCAGTGACTCTGACAAACCCACTGAAGCTTTCTTT.

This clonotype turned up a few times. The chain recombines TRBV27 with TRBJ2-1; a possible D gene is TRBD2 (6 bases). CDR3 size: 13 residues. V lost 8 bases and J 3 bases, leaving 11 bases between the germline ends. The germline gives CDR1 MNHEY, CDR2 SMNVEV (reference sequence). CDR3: CASRDFSYNEQFF. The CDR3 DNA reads TGTGCCAGCCGGGACTTCAGCTACAATGAGCAGTTCTTC.

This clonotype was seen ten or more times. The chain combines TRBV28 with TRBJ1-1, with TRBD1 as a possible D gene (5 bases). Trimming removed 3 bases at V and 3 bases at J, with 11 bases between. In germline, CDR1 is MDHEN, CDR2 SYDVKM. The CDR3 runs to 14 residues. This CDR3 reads CASSLEGLYTEAFF. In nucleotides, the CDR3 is TGTGCCAGCAGTTTGGAGGGACTTTACACTGAAGCTTTCTTT.

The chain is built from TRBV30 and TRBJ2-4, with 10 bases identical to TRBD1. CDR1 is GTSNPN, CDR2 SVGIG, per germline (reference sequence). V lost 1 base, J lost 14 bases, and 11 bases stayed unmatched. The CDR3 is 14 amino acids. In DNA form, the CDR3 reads TGTGCCTGGAGTGGACAGGGGGCATGGAAGGTTAAGTACTTC. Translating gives CAWSGQGAWKVKYF.

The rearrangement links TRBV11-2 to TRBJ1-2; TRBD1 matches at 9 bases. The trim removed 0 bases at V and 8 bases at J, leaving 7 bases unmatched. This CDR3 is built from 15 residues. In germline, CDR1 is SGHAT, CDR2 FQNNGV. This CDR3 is CASSLEPGTGPGYTF. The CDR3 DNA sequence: TGTGCCAGCAGCTTAGAGCCCGGGACAGGGCCCGGCTACACCTTC.

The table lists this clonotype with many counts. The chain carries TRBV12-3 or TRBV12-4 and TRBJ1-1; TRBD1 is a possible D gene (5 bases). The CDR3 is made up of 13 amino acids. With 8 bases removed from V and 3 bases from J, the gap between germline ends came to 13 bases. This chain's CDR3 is CASRGVQDTEAFF. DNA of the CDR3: TGTGCCAGCCGGGGGGTACAGGACACTGAAGCTTTCTTT.

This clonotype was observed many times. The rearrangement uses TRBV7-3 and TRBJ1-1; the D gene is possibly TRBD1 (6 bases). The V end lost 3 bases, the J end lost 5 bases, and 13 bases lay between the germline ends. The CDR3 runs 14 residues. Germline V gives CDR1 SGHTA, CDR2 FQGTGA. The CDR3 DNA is TGTGCCAGCAGCTTGGGGGGGCCTGAAACTGAAGCTTTCTTT. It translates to CASSLGGPETEAFF.

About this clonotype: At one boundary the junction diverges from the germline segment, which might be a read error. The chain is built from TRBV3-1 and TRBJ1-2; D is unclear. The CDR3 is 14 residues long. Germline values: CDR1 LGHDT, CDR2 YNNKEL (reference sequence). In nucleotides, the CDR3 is TGTGCCAGCAGCCAAGCGCGGGTTTCCTATGGCTACGCCTTC. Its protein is CASSQARVSYGYAF.